Below are 7 T cell receptor beta chains sequenced from a single sample in a study of T cells in Graves' hyperthyroidism and ophthalmopathy. The source material, RNA transcripts, was used to amplify TCR beta CDR3 regions. Researchers ran a first-round RT-PCR on the TCR CDR3 using the HTBI primer set. TCRdb passed the multiplex PCR reads through MiXCR, listing each CDR3 protein once. Among 550,000 to 800,000 distinct CDR3 sequences listed, 17% were seen once. Material for sequencing was blood. The receptors originated from a man aged 45 to 65 with Graves' hyperthyroidism.

The rearrangement uses TRBV7-2 and TRBJ1-2; D is possibly TRBD1 (5 bases). V gave up 6 bases and J gave up 5 bases, with 16 bases separating them. CDR3 length: 14 amino acids. Germline loops: CDR1 SGHTA, CDR2 FQGNSA. DNA for the CDR3: TGTGCCAGCAGTCCTCGTCAGGGCGGATATGGCTACACCTTC. As protein: CASSPRQGGYGYTF.

This clonotype was counted a few times. At one end, the junction sequence differs from germline, possibly due to a read error. The rearrangement joins TRBV14 to TRBJ2-1; TRBD2 aligns across 12 bases. CDR1 and CDR2 from the germline V gene are SGHDN and FVKESK. The CDR3 loop spans 15 amino acids. This chain's CDR3 is CASSPGLAGNNEQSF. DNA of the CDR3: TGTGCCAGCAGCCCGGGACTAGCGGGCAACAATGAGCAGTCCTTC.

This clonotype came up many times. The chain links TRBV28 to TRBJ2-1, with D perhaps TRBD2 (5 bases). The germline V gene encodes CDR1 MDHEN and CDR2 SYDVKM. V was trimmed by 1 base and J by 5 bases, leaving 21 bases between them. The CDR3 runs to 18 residues. The DNA for the CDR3 is TGTGCCAGCAGTTTATTGAGGGCAGCGGCTGCCTATAACAATGAGCAGTTCTTC. Amino acids: CASSLLRAAAAYNNEQFF.

This sequence joins TRBV3-1 and TRBJ1-1; possible D gene TRBD1, 5 bases. In germline, CDR1 is LGHDT, CDR2 YNNKEL (reference sequence). Trimming left V 2 bases short and J 3 bases short, with 22 bases between. This CDR3 comprises 18 residues. The CDR3 spells CASSQLWDFPGGYTEAFF. CDR3 nucleotide sequence: TGTGCCAGCAGCCAACTTTGGGATTTCCCGGGGGGTTACACTGAAGCTTTCTTT.

The chain couples TRBV9 to TRBJ1-1, with D perhaps TRBD1 (6 bases). V lost 0 bases and J 5 bases, leaving 8 bases between the germline ends. This CDR3 region has 13 residues. CDR1 is SGDLS, CDR2 YYNGEE, per germline. This CDR3 reads CASSVATGTEAFF. The CDR3 nucleotides read TGTGCCAGCAGCGTAGCAACAGGGACTGAAGCTTTCTTT.

There are many counts of this clonotype. The chain uses TRBV3-1 and TRBJ1-1, with no clear D. V lost 4 bases and J lost 0, with 15 bases in between. The CDR3 loop spans 16 amino acids. Looked up from germline, CDR1 is LGHDT and CDR2 is YNNKEL (reference sequence). CDR3 bases: TGTGCCAGCAGCCCCGAACCGGGAAGGATGAACACTGAAGCTTTCTTT. This codes for CASSPEPGRMNTEAFF.

The rearrangement links TRBV25-1 to TRBJ2-4, with a tentative D call TRBD1 (6 bases). This CDR3 has 15 amino acids. CDR1 is MGHDK, CDR2 SYGVNS, per germline. The germline V and J ends were trimmed by 4 bases and 8 bases, with 18 bases remaining between them. CDR3 sequence reads: CASSGVGHLGDIQYF. The CDR3 nucleotides read TGTGCCAGCAGTGGGGTGGGACATCTGGGGGACATTCAGTACTTC.